The following is a TCR beta chain sequence with its context. No antigen is known for it. A second PCR of 7 to 11 cycles used a sample-barcoded 5' primer and a J-beta primer mix. TCRdb used MiXCR to reprocess the 5' RACE reads, holding one entry per CDR3 protein. This sample has about 760,000 distinct CDR3 sequences; 20% to 25% occur once, and the top ten carry 9.4%. The data were taken from a study of blood T cells in healthy people across ages. The study, taken as a whole, reports: Greater diversity and more naive CD4+ cells were seen in long-lived donors than in aged donors.

Extraction yielded at least 5 micrograms of total RNA per sample. Germline CDR1 LGHNA, CDR2 YNFKEQ. Deletions cut 0 bases from V and 15 bases from J, with 15 bases between. There are 13 residues in the CDR3. These records were also assigned to another study, of T cells of mothers and their children. That study adds: Some 2.7 million TCR beta reads per child versus over 8 million per mother.

This TCR was sampled from a boy aged 5-17 years in good health. Sequencing was carried out using blood. This chain links TRBV4-2 with TRBJ2-4; TRBD1 or TRBD2 may be the D gene (5 bases each). In DNA, the CDR3 is TGTGCCAGCAGCCAAGATCGAGGGGACCGAGGGTACTTC. Residues: CASSQDRGDRGYF.